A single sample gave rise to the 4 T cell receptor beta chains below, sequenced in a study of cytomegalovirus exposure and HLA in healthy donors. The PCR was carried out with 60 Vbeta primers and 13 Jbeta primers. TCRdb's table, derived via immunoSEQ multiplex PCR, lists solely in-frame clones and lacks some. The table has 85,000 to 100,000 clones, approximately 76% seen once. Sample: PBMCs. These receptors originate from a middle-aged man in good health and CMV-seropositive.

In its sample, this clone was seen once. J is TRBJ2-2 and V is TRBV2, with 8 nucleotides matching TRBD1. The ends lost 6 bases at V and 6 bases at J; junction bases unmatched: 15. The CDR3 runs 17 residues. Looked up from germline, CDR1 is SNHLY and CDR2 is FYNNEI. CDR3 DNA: TGTGCCAGCAGACCCATAATGGACAGGGTGAGGCCCGGGGAGCTGTTTTTT. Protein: CASRPIMDRVRPGELFF.

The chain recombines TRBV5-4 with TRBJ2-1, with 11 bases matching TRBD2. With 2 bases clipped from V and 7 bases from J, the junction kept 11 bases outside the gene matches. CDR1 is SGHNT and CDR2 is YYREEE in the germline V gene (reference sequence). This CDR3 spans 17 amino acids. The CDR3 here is CASSFGPLAGGFNEQFF. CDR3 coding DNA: TGTGCCAGCAGCTTCGGTCCTTTAGCGGGAGGGTTTAATGAGCAGTTCTTC.

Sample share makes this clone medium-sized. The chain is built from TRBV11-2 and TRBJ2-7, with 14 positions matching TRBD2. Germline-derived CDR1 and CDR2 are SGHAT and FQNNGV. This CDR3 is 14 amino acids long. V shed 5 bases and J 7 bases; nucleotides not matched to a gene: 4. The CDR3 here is CASSPTSGGVEQYF. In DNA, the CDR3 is TGTGCCAGCAGCCCGACTAGCGGGGGGGTTGAGCAGTACTTC. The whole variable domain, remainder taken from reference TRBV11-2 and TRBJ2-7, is EAGVAQSPRYKIIEKRQSVAFWCNPISGHATLYWYQQILGQGPKLLIQFQNNGVVDDSQLPKDRFSAERLKGVDSTLKIQPAKLEDSAVYLCASSPTSGGVEQYFGPGTRLTVT.

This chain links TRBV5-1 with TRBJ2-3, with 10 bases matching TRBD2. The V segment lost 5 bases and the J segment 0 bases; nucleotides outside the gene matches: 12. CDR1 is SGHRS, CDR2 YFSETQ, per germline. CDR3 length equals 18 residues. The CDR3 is CASSQGLATHLSTDTQYF. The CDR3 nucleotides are TGCGCCAGCAGTCAGGGACTAGCGACTCACCTTAGCACAGATACGCAGTATTTT.